These 12 T cell receptor beta chains came from one sample sequenced in a study of cytomegalovirus exposure and HLA in healthy donors. The PCR had 60 Vbeta and 13 Jbeta primers. Using immunoSEQ multiplex PCR, the repertoire was profiled, and TCRdb retains in-frame clones only, with some absent. The table shows roughly 200,000 clones, with roughly 80% occurring only once. Sequences were obtained from PBMCs. The receptors originated from a female donor in good health and CMV-seronegative.

This clone was seen once. The DNA is left out, because the CDR3 cannot be placed on it with certainty; the CDR3 is given as TCRdb lists it. V gene TRBV28 combines with J gene TRBJ1-1. The CDR3 has 15 amino acids, counting both end residues. The V gene's germline CDR1 is MDHEN and CDR2 SYDVKM. CDR3 residues: CASSFGAGVGTEAFF.

This clone was observed a handful of times. The chain employs TRBV4-3 and TRBJ2-7; 15 bases map to TRBD2. The CDR3 extends over 16 amino acids. The germline V gene encodes CDR1 LGHNA and CDR2 YSLEER. V shed 4 bases, J shed 6 bases, and the junction held 7 bases outside the gene matches. CDR3 DNA: TGCGCCAGCAGCCTCGGGGGGGGACTAGCGGGAGGCGAGCAGTACTTC. It yields the protein CASSLGGGLAGGEQYF.

This clone was observed once. V gene TRBV30 combines with J gene TRBJ1-4, with 8 positions matching TRBD1. Germline loops: CDR1 GTSNPN, CDR2 SVGIG (reference sequence). The CDR3 sequence is 17 residues long. J lost 8 bases, V lost 1 base, and 15 bases had no gene match. CDR3: CAWSALTGDLLREKLFF. CDR3 in DNA: TGTGCCTGGAGTGCGCTGACAGGGGACCTTCTTAGGGAAAAACTGTTTTTT.

The chain employs TRBV15 and TRBJ2-7, with 8 nucleotides matching TRBD2. V lost 3 bases and J lost 0; bases outside the gene matches: 7. The CDR3 runs to 16 residues. The germline V gene has CDR1 LNHNV and CDR2 YYDKDF (reference sequence). The CDR3 sequence is CATSRERGLGSYEQYF. The DNA for the CDR3 is TGTGCCACCAGCAGGGAGAGGGGACTAGGCTCCTACGAGCAGTACTTC. Looking up the rest from reference TRBV15 and TRBJ2-7 gives the full variable domain: DAMVIQNPRYQVTQFGKPVTLSCSQTLNHNVMYWYQQKSSQAPKLLFHYYDKDFNNEADTPDNFQSRRPNTSFCFLDIRSPGLGDTAMYLCATSRERGLGSYEQYFGPGTRLTVT.

This sequence joins TRBV7-2 and TRBJ1-4, with a tentative D call TRBD1 (6 bases). V lost 4 bases to trimming and J lost 6 bases, with 18 bases between them. The CDR3 spans 16 residues. Germline-derived CDR1 and CDR2 are SGHTA and FQGNSA. CDR3 region: CASSSPSAGEDEKLFF. The CDR3 nucleotides read TGTGCCAGCAGCTCGCCGTCGGCAGGGGAAGATGAAAAACTGTTTTTT.

V usage is TRBV19 and J usage is TRBJ1-5, with D possibly TRBD1 on 5 matching bases. This CDR3 has 16 amino acids. CDR1 is LNHDA and CDR2 is SQIVND in the germline V gene (reference sequence). Trimming took off 4 bases at V and 3 bases at J, with 16 bases between the two ends. CDR3 in amino acids: CASSTIYRGDNQPQHF. CDR3 nucleotide sequence: TGTGCCAGTAGTACAATCTATCGGGGGGACAATCAGCCCCAGCATTTT. Based on the CDR3 plus reference TRBV19 and TRBJ1-5, the full variable domain is DGGITQSPKYLFRKEGQNVTLSCEQNLNHDAMYWYRQDPGQGLRLIYYSQIVNDFQKGDIAEGYSVSREKKESFPLTVTSAQKNPTAFYLCASSTIYRGDNQPQHFGDGTRLSIL.

V is TRBV27 and J is TRBJ1-2; 8 bases line up with TRBD1. The trim removed 3 bases at V and 14 bases at J, leaving 11 bases unmatched. CDR1 and CDR2 (germline): MNHEY, SMNVEV (reference sequence). The CDR3 loop spans 13 amino acids. Here the CDR3 reads CASSFGQGLGLTF. The DNA for the CDR3 is TGTGCCAGCAGTTTCGGACAGGGTTTGGGGCTTACCTTC.

The chain employs TRBV5-1 and TRBJ2-7, with 10 positions matching TRBD2. From germline, CDR1 is SGHRS and CDR2 YFSETQ. Losses at the gene ends were 4 bases for V and 0 bases for J; bases not matched to a gene: 7. This CDR3 contains 16 residues. CDR3 in DNA: TGCGCCAGCAGCACCTATAGCGGGAGGAGCTCCTACGAGCAGTACTTC. It encodes CASSTYSGRSSYEQYF.

The CDR3 coding sequence is TGTGCCAGCAGCCCCCAACCGAGCTCCTACAATGAGCAGTTCTTC. Translating it yields CASSPQPSSYNEQFF. V gene TRBV9 combines with J gene TRBJ2-1; D uncertain. The germline V gene has CDR1 SGDLS and CDR2 YYNGEE. The CDR3 is 15 residues long. V was pared by 4 bases and J by 0 bases, with 11 bases between.

As DNA, the CDR3 is TGTGCCAGCAGTTTAAATCTGGGCGGGGAGAACACCGGGGAGCTGTTTTTT. Translating it yields CASSLNLGGENTGELFF. The chain has TRBV28 and TRBJ2-2; tentatively, D is TRBD2 (6 bases). Looked up from germline, CDR1 is MDHEN and CDR2 is SYDVKM. CDR3 size: 17 residues. V lost 2 bases, J lost 1 base, and 14 bases lay in between.

In DNA, the CDR3 is TGTGCCAGCAGTGGCCCAGGGGGAGCCTGGTCAGATACGCAGTATTTT. This codes for CASSGPGGAWSDTQYF. The chain recombines TRBV6-1 with TRBJ2-3, with 7 bases lining up with TRBD1. This CDR3 spans 16 amino acids. The junction had 11 bases not matched to a gene; V was cut back by 4 bases and J by 4 bases. Per the germline V gene, CDR1 is MNHNS and CDR2 is SASEGT.

This chain joins TRBV2 and TRBJ2-3; no definite D call. The V gene's germline CDR1 is SNHLY and CDR2 FYNNEI. Between the trimmed V and J ends, which lost 6 bases and 3 bases, there was a span of 7 bases. This CDR3 spans 12 amino acids. CDR3 bases: TGTGCCAGCAGACCCCTAACAGATACGCAGTATTTT. It encodes CASRPLTDTQYF. Variable domain in full (rest from reference TRBV2 and TRBJ2-3): EPEVTQTPSHQVTQMGQEVILRCVPISNHLYFYWYRQILGQKVEFLVSFYNNEISEKSEIFDDQFSVERPDGSNFTLKIRSTKLEDSAMYFCASRPLTDTQYFGPGTRLTVL.